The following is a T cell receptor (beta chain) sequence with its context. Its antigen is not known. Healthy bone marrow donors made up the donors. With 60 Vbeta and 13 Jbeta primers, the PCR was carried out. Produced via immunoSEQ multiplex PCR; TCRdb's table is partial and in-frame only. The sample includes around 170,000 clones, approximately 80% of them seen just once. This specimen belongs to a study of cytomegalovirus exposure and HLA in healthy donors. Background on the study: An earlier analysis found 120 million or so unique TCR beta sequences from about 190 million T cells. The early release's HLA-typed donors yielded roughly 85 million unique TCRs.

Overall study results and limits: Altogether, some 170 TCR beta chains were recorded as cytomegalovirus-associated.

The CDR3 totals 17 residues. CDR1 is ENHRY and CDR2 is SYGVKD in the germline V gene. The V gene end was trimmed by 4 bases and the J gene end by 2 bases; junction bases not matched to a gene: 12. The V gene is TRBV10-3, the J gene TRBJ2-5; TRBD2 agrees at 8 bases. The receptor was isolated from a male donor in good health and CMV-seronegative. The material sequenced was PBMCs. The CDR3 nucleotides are TGTGCCATCAGTGCCCCGGGGGTCGGGACTAGGCAAGAGACCCAGTACTTC. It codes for CAISAPGVGTRQETQYF.